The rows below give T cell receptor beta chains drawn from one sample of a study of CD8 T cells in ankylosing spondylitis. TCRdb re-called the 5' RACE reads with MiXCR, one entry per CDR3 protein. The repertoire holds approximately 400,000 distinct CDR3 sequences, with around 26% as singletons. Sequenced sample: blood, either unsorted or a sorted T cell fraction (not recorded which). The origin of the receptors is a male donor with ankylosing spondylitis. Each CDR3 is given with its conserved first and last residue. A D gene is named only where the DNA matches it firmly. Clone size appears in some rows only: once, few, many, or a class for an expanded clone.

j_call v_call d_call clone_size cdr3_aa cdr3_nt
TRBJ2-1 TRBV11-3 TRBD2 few CASTGRAQNNEQFF TGTGCCAGCACGGGGAGGGCCCAAAACAATGAGCAGTTCTTC
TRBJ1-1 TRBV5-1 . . CASRPGTHYTEAFF TGCGCCAGCAGGCCCGGGACGCATTACACTGAAGCTTTCTTT
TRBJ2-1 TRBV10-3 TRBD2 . CAISDRGAYNEQFF TGTGCCATCAGTGATCGGGGGGCCTACAATGAGCAGTTCTTC
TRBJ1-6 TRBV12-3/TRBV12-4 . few CASSPGDSPLHF TGTGCCAGCAGCCCGGGCGATTCACCCCTCCACTTT
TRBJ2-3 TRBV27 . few CASSPLGGTKADTQYF TGTGCCAGCAGTCCATTAGGCGGGACGAAGGCAGATACGCAGTATTTT
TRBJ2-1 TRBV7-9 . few CASSLTRVNEQFF TGTGCCAGCAGCTTAACCAGGGTCAATGAGCAGTTCTTC
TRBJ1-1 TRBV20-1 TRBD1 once CSARRTGGNTEAFF TGCAGTGCTAGGAGAACAGGGGGAAACACTGAAGCTTTCTTT
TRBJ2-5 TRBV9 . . CASSVGRGGGETQYF TGTGCCAGCAGCGTAGGTCGAGGGGGAGGGGAGACCCAGTACTTC
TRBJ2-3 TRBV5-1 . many CASRSGRTVTDTQYF TGCGCCAGCAGGTCGGGGCGCACAGTCACAGATACGCAGTATTTT
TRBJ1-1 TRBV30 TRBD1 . CAWSVQGIDTEAFF TGTGCCTGGAGTGTACAGGGGATCGACACTGAAGCTTTCTTT
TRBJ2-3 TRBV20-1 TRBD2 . CSARPRGGAPATDTQYF TGCAGTGCTAGACCCCGGGGGGGTGCCCCAGCCACAGATACGCAGTATTTT
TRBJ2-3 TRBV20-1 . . CSAPRGGGSTDTQYF TGCAGTGCTCCCAGGGGGGGAGGTAGCACAGATACGCAGTATTTT
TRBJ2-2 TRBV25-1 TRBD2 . CASSEFPLAGENTGELFF TGTGCCAGCAGTGAATTTCCCCTAGCGGGAGAGAACACCGGGGAGCTGTTTTTT
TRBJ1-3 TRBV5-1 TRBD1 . CASSPTLRDSSGNTIYF TGCGCCAGCAGCCCAACACTCCGGGACAGCTCTGGAAACACCATATATTTT
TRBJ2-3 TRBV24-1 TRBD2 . CATSDLSAGALDTQYF TGTGCCACCAGTGATTTGTCGGCGGGAGCCTTAGATACGCAGTATTTT
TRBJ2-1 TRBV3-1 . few CASSQVGRPGEKQFF TGTGCCAGCAGCCAAGTCGGGAGGCCAGGGGAAAAGCAGTTCTTC
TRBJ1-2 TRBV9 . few CASSVGGNYGYTF TGTGCCAGCAGCGTAGGGGGTAACTATGGCTACACCTTC
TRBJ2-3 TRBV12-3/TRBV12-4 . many CASSFPPGDITQYF TGTGCCAGCAGTTTCCCCCCCGGGGACATTACGCAGTATTTT
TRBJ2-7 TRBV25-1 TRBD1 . CASSDSMGTGVRPTYEQYF TGTGCCAGCAGTGACAGTATGGGGACAGGTGTTCGTCCTACCTACGAGCAGTACTTC
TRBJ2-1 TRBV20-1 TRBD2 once CSAREVAGGYNEQFF TGCAGTGCTAGAGAAGTAGCGGGAGGCTACAATGAGCAGTTCTTC
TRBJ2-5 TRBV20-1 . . CSAGPSAQKTQYF TGCAGTGCTGGTCCCTCGGCCCAAAAGACCCAGTACTTC
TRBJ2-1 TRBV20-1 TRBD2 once CSAERLAGGGEQFF TGCAGTGCCGAGAGACTAGCGGGAGGGGGTGAGCAGTTCTTC
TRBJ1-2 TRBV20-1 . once CSASGADTF TGCAGTGCTAGCGGGGCGGACACCTTC
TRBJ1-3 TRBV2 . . CASSADLSGNTIYF TGTGCCAGCAGTGCAGATCTCTCTGGAAACACCATATATTTT
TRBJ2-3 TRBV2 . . CASSSGTTDTQYF TGTGCCAGCAGTAGCGGAACCACAGATACGCAGTATTTT
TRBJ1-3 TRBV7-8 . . CASASVSSGNTIYF TGTGCCAGCGCCTCTGTGTCCTCTGGAAACACCATATATTTT
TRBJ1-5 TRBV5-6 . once CASSFPGPNQPQHF TGTGCCAGCAGCTTTCCGGGGCCCAATCAGCCCCAGCATTTT
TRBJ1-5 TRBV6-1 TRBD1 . CASRTQGLVNQPQHF TGTGCCAGCAGGACACAGGGGCTGGTCAATCAGCCCCAGCATTTT